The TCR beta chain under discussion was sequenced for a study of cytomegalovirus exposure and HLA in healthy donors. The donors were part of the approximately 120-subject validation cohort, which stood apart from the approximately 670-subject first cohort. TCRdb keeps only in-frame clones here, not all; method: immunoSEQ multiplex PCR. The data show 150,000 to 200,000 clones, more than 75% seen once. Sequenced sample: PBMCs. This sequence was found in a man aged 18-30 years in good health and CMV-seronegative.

The CDR3 coding sequence is TGTGCCAGCAGTGATTTCGGCAATGAGCAGTTCTTC. Protein: CASSDFGNEQFF. The chain recombines TRBV25-1 with TRBJ2-1; D is ambiguous. The germline gives CDR1 MGHDK, CDR2 SYGVNS. This CDR3 spans 12 amino acids. V gave up 3 bases and J gave up 6 bases, with 6 bases separating them.